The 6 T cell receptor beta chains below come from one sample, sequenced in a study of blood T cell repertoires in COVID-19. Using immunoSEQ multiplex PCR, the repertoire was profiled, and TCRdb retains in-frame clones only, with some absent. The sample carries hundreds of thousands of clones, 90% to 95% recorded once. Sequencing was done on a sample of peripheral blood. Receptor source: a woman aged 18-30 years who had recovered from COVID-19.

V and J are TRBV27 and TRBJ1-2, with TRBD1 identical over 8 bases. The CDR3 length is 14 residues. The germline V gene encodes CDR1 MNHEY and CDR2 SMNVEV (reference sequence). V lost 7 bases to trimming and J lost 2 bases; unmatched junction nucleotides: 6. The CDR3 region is CASMGGTGNYGYTF. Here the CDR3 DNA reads TGTGCCAGCATGGGCGGGACAGGCAACTATGGCTACACCTTC.

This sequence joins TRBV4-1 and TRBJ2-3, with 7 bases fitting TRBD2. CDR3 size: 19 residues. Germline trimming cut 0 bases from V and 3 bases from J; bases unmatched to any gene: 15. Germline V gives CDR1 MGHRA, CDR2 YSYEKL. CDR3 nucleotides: TGCGCCAGCAGCCAAGATCGGTTGCGTGGGAGGGCGGTAACAGATACGCAGTATTTT. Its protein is CASSQDRLRGRAVTDTQYF.

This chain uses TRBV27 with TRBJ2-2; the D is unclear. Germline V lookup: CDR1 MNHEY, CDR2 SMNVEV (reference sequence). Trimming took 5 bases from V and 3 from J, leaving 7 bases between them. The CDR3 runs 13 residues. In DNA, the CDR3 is TGTGCCAGCAGTGGGCAGTACACCGGGGAGCTGTTTTTT. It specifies CASSGQYTGELFF.

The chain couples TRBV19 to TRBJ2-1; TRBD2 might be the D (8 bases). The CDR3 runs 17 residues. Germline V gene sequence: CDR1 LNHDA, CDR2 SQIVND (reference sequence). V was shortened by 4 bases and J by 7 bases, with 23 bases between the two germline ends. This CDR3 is CASSRLAWPGGMNEQFF. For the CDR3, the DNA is TGTGCCAGTAGTAGACTAGCGTGGCCAGGGGGTATGAATGAGCAGTTCTTC.

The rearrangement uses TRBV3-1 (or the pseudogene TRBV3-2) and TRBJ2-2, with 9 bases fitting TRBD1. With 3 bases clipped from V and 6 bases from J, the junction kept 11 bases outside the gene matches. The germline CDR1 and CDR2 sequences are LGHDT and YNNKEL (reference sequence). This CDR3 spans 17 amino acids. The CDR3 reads CASSQIRTGAFAGELFF. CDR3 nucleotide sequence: TGTGCCAGCAGCCAGATACGGACAGGGGCATTCGCCGGGGAGCTGTTTTTT.

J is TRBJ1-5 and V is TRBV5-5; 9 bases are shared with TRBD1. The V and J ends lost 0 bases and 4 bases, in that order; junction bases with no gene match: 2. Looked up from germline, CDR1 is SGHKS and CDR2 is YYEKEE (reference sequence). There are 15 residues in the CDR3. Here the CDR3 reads CASSLDRGPNQPQHF. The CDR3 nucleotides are TGTGCCAGCAGCTTGGACAGGGGGCCTAATCAGCCCCAGCATTTT.